Given below is one T cell receptor (beta chain) in context. Its antigen is unidentified. Trimming left V 7 bases short and J 0 bases short, with 7 bases between. This CDR3 spans 12 amino acids. Germline CDR1 is SGDLS and CDR2 is YYNGEE. The authors ran a second PCR of roughly 6 to 11 cycles using a sample-barcoded 5' primer and a J-beta primer mix. Each sample provided no less than 2.5 million CDR3-containing paired-end reads. TCRdb passed the 5' RACE reads through MiXCR, listing each CDR3 protein once. The sample shows hundreds of thousands of distinct CDR3 sequences, more than 40% of them seen only once. This entry is derived from a study of blood T cells in healthy people across ages. Study-wide results and limits: Since the PBMCs were unsorted, naive and antigen-experienced cells could not be conclusively compared. A strong correlation was seen between TCR beta diversity and naive T cell percentage.

The sequencing input was blood. The TCR originated in a man in his sixties in good health. This chain links TRBV9 with TRBJ1-2, with D uncertain. This CDR3 is CASLSPNYGYTF. The CDR3 DNA is TGTGCCAGCTTATCCCCTAACTATGGCTACACCTTC.